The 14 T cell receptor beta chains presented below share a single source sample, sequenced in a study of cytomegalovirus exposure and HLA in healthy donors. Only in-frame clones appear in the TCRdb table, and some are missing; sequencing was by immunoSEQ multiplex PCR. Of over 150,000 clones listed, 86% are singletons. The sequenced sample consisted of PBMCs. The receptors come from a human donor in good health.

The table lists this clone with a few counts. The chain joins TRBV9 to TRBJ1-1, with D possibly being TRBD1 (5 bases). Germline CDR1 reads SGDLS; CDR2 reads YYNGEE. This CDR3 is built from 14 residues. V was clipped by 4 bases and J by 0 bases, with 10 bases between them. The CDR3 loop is CASSPRQLNTEAFF. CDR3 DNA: TGTGCCAGCAGCCCCCGACAGTTGAACACTGAAGCTTTCTTT.

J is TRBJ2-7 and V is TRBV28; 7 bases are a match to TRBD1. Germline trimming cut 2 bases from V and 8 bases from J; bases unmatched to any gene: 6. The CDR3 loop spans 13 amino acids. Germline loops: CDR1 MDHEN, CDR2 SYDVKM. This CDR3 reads CASSLLQGSKQYF. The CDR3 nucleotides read TGTGCCAGCAGTTTACTACAGGGGTCCAAGCAGTACTTC.

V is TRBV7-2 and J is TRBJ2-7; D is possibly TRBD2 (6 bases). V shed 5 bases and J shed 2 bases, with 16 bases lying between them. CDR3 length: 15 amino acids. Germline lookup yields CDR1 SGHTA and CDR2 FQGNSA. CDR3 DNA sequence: TGTGCCAGCAGCCCAAACGGGGGTGCCGCCTACGAGCAGTACTTC. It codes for CASSPNGGAAYEQYF.

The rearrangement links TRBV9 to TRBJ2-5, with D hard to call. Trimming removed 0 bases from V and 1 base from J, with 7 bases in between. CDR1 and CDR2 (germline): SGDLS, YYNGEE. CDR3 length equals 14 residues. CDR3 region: CASSVDSSQETQYF. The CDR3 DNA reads TGTGCCAGCAGCGTAGACAGCTCCCAAGAGACCCAGTACTTC.

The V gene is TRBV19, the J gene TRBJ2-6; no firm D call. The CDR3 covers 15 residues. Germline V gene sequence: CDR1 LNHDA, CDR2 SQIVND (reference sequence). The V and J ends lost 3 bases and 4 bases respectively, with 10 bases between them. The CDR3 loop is CASSMQKTGANVLTF. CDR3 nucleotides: TGTGCCAGTAGTATGCAGAAGACAGGGGCCAACGTCCTGACTTTC.

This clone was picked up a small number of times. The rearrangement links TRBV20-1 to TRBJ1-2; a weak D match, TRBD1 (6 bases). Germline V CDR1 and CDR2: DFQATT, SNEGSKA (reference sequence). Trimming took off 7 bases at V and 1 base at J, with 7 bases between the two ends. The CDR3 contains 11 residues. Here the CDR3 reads CSGTVNYGYTF. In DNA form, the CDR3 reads TGCAGTGGGACAGTTAACTATGGCTACACCTTC.

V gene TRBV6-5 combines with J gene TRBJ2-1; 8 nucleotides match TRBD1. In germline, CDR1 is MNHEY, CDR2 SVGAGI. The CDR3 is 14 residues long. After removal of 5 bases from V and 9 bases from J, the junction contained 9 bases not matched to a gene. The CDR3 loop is CASSNRDRFTEQFF. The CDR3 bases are TGTGCCAGCAGTAACCGGGACAGGTTTACTGAGCAGTTCTTC.

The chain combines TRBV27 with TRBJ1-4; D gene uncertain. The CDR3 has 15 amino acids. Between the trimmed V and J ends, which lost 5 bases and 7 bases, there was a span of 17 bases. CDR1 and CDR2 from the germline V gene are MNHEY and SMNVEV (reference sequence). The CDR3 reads CASSPVSTRGEKLFF. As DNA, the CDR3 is TGTGCCAGCAGTCCCGTTTCTACCCGGGGTGAAAAACTGTTTTTT.

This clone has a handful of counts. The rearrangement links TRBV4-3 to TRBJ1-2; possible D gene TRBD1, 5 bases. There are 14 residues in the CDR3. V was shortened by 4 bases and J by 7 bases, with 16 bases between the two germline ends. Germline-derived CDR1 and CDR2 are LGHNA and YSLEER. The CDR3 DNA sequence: TGCGCCAGCAGCCTGAGGACCTCGGGGGGTGGCTACACCTTC. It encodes CASSLRTSGGGYTF.

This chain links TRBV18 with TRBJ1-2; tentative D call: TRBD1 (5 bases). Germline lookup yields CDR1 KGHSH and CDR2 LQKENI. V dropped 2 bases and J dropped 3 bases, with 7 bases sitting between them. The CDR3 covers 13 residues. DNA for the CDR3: TGTGCCAGCTCACCATCCAGGGACTATGGCTACACCTTC. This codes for CASSPSRDYGYTF.

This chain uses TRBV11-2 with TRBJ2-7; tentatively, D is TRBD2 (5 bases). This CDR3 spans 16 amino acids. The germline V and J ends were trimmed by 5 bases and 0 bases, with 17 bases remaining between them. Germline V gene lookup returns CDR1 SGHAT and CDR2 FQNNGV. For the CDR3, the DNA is TGTGCCAGCAGCCACCGATTCGCGGGTGGCTCCTACGAGCAGTACTTC. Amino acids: CASSHRFAGGSYEQYF.

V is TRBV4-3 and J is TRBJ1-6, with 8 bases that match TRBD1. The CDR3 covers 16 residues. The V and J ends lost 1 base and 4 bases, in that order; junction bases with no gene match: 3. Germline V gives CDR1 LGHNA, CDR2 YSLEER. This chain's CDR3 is CASSQVRTGYNSPLHF. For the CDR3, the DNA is TGCGCCAGCAGCCAAGTTCGGACAGGGTATAATTCACCCCTCCACTTT.

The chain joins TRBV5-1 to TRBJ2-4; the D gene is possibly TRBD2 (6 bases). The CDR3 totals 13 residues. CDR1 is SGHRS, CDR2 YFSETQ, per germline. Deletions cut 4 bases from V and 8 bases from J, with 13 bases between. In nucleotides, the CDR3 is TGCGCCAGCAGCCTGGGGGGAGAGGACATTCAGTACTTC. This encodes CASSLGGEDIQYF.

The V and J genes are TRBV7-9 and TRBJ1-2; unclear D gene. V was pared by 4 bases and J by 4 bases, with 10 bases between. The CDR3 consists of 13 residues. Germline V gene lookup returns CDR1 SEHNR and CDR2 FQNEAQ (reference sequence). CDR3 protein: CASSSVGTYGYTF. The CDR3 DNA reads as TGTGCCAGCAGCTCAGTTGGTACCTATGGCTACACCTTC.